These T cell receptor beta chains were read from a single sample in a study of cytotoxic CD8 clonotypes in ibrutinib-treated CLL. Sequenced by immunoSEQ multiplex PCR; TCRdb stores in-frame clones only, minus some. Seen here are 45,000 or so clones, roughly 57% observed once, and the top ten hold around a quarter. The source was PBMCs, collected after 24 months of ibrutinib treatment. The receptors were sampled from a human donor with chronic lymphocytic leukemia. Both conserved end residues are part of each CDR3. A D gene is named only where the DNA matches it firmly. Part of the rows lack a size; the others show once, few, many or a class for expanded clones.

clone size	D gene	J gene	V gene	CDR3 protein	CDR3 DNA
NA	NA	TRBJ2-1	TRBV11-3	CASSSPRDGHNEQFF	TGTGCCAGCAGCTCACCCCGGGACGGCCACAATGAGCAGTTCTTC
NA	NA	TRBJ1-6	TRBV27	CASTSRQNNSPLHF	TGTGCCAGCACTTCGCGGCAAAATAATTCACCCCTCCACTTT
NA	NA	TRBJ2-2	TRBV18	CASSPGMAVRATGELFF	TGTGCCAGCTCACCAGGGATGGCTGTTCGGGCCACCGGGGAGCTGTTTTTT
NA	NA	TRBJ1-2	TRBV6-6	CASSYPGQGLYGYTF	TGTGCCAGCAGTTACCCCGGGCAGGGCCTCTATGGCTACACCTTC
NA	TRBD1	TRBJ1-2	TRBV29-1	CSVEGRGGTNYGYTF	TGCAGCGTTGAAGGCAGGGGGGGCACTAACTATGGCTACACCTTC
few	TRBD1	TRBJ2-1	TRBV19	CASSGTGRNEQFF	TGTGCCAGTAGTGGGACAGGACGCAATGAGCAGTTCTTC
NA	NA	TRBJ2-3	TRBV21-1	CASSTTTGAGTDTQYF	TGTGCCAGCAGCACCACTACAGGGGCAGGCACAGATACGCAGTATTTT
few	TRBD2	TRBJ2-5	TRBV5-1	CASSLFLAGAQETQYF	TGCGCCAGCAGCTTGTTTCTAGCGGGGGCTCAAGAGACCCAGTACTTC
many	TRBD1	TRBJ1-2	TRBV2	CASRIQGAVAGYTF	TGTGCCAGCAGGATACAGGGGGCCGTTGCCGGCTACACCTTC
NA	NA	TRBJ1-3	TRBV7-8	CASSLQAHSGNTIYF	TGTGCCAGCAGCTTACAGGCCCACTCTGGAAACACCATATATTTT
few	NA	TRBJ1-2	TRBV2	CASRETGPHYGYTF	TGTGCCAGCAGAGAGACAGGACCCCACTATGGCTACACCTTC
few	TRBD1	TRBJ1-1	TRBV7-9	CASSLVTQGADTEAFF	TGTGCCAGCAGCTTAGTAACTCAGGGGGCGGACACTGAAGCTTTCTTT
few	TRBD1	TRBJ1-6	TRBV2	CASRGQGGSPLHF	TGTGCCAGCAGGGGACAGGGAGGATCACCCCTCCACTTT
NA	NA	TRBJ2-5	TRBV7-9	CASSLGGNQETQYF	TGTGCCAGCAGCTTAGGGGGAAACCAAGAGACCCAGTACTTC
NA	NA	TRBJ2-3	TRBV29-1	CSVEGGRGTDTQYF	TGCAGCGTTGAAGGGGGCAGAGGCACAGATACGCAGTATTTT
few	NA	TRBJ2-7	TRBV5-1	CASSREGSSYEQYF	TGCGCCAGCAGCAGAGAGGGGTCCTCCTACGAGCAGTACTTC
NA	NA	TRBJ1-4	TRBV5-1	CASSQKASSREKLFF	TGCGCCAGCAGCCAAAAAGCTTCCTCACGGGAAAAACTGTTTTTT
few	NA	TRBJ2-2	TRBV14	CASSQVRGGELFF	TGTGCCAGCAGCCAAGTTCGGGGCGGGGAGCTGTTTTTT
once	TRBD1	TRBJ2-6	TRBV5-1	CASLPGQGPGANVLTF	TGCGCCAGCCTGCCGGGACAGGGTCCTGGGGCCAACGTCCTGACTTTC
NA	NA	TRBJ2-3	TRBV11-2	CASSLGHGRGRHTDTQYF	TGTGCCAGCAGCTTAGGTCACGGTCGAGGACGCCACACAGATACGCAGTATTTT
few	TRBD2	TRBJ2-2	TRBV19	CASTPTSGGLNTGELFF	TGTGCCAGTACCCCGACTAGCGGGGGACTTAACACCGGGGAGCTGTTTTTT
NA	NA	TRBJ1-6	TRBV10-2	CASNDKSNSPLHF	TGCGCCAGCAACGACAAGTCCAATTCACCCCTCCACTTT
NA	NA	TRBJ2-4	TRBV15	CATQVTGAKNIQYF	TGTGCCACCCAGGTCACGGGTGCCAAAAACATTCAGTACTTC
once	NA	TRBJ1-3	TRBV5-4	CASSLSQGSGNTIYF	TGTGCCAGCAGCTTATCACAGGGCTCTGGAAACACCATATATTTT
NA	NA	TRBJ1-4	TRBV29-1	CSVKGQGEKLFF	TGCAGCGTGAAGGGGCAGGGGGAAAAACTGTTTTTT
NA	NA	TRBJ2-3	TRBV2	CATLDTFSTDTQYF	TGTGCCACCTTGGACACCTTTAGCACAGATACGCAGTATTTT
many	NA	TRBJ1-5	TRBV7-8	CASSLEIGNQPQHF	TGTGCCAGCAGCTTGGAAATAGGGAATCAGCCCCAGCATTTT
NA	NA	TRBJ1-1	TRBV2	CASSEKGRSGTEAFF	TGTGCCAGCAGTGAAAAGGGACGATCAGGCACTGAAGCTTTCTTT
NA	NA	TRBJ1-1	TRBV10-1	CASSERVGNTEAFF	TGCGCCAGCAGTGAGCGGGTGGGGAACACTGAAGCTTTCTTT
many	TRBD1	TRBJ2-7	TRBV12-5	CASGTGQAVEQYF	TGTGCTAGTGGTACCGGACAGGCCGTCGAGCAGTACTTC
NA	NA	TRBJ1-4	TRBV7-9	CASSLVEGKSNEKLFF	TGTGCCAGCAGCTTGGTCGAGGGGAAATCTAATGAAAAACTGTTTTTT
once	NA	TRBJ2-1	TRBV2	CASSSYNEQFF	TGTGCCAGCAGTTCCTACAATGAGCAGTTCTTC
NA	NA	TRBJ1-1	TRBV6-5	CASSPSLQTEAFF	TGTGCCAGCAGTCCCTCTTTGCAGACTGAAGCTTTCTTT
NA	NA	TRBJ1-2	TRBV4-1	CASSQDPGGRNYGYTF	TGCGCCAGCAGCCAAGATCCGGGGGGCAGAAACTATGGCTACACCTTC
few	NA	TRBJ1-5	TRBV27	CASSPSRKPQHF	TGTGCCAGCAGTCCGTCTAGAAAGCCCCAGCATTTT
NA	TRBD1	TRBJ1-1	TRBV6-6	CASSYDRGSGEAFF	TGTGCCAGCAGTTATGACAGGGGGTCTGGTGAAGCTTTCTTT
NA	NA	TRBJ1-2	TRBV6-5	CASSPAPVYGYTF	TGTGCCAGCAGTCCCGCCCCGGTCTATGGCTACACCTTC
NA	NA	TRBJ2-7	TRBV2	CASKNPGGNSYEQYF	TGTGCCAGCAAGAACCCAGGGGGGAACTCCTACGAGCAGTACTTC
NA	TRBD1	TRBJ1-1	TRBV7-6	CASSPLTDRADTEAFF	TGTGCCAGCAGCCCCTTAACCGACAGGGCGGACACTGAAGCTTTCTTT
many	TRBD1	TRBJ1-2	TRBV4-1	CASSHRGGLGYGYTF	TGCGCCAGCAGCCACAGGGGGGGGCTTGGGTATGGCTACACCTTC
NA	NA	TRBJ2-1	TRBV12-5	CASGLGVGEQFF	TGTGCTAGTGGTTTGGGGGTGGGTGAGCAGTTCTTC
NA	NA	TRBJ2-1	TRBV14	CASSQDRTRALEQFF	TGTGCCAGCAGCCAAGATAGGACCAGGGCCCTCGAGCAGTTCTTC
few	TRBD2	TRBJ2-5	TRBV5-1	CASSLGARGLAGEETQYF	TGCGCCAGCAGCTTGGGGGCCCGAGGACTAGCGGGGGAAGAGACCCAGTACTTC
NA	NA	TRBJ2-7	TRBV6-5	CASRSGSGEQYF	TGTGCCAGCAGGTCAGGGTCGGGAGAGCAGTACTTC
few	NA	TRBJ1-2	TRBV5-4	CASTTGGGNYGYTF	TGTGCCAGCACTACCGGGGGGGGAAACTATGGCTACACCTTC
NA	NA	TRBJ2-1	TRBV29-1	CSVEAGAPREQFF	TGCAGCGTTGAGGCGGGGGCCCCCAGAGAGCAGTTCTTC
many	NA	TRBJ2-2	TRBV2	CASSGTGELFF	TGTGCCAGCAGTGGGACCGGGGAGCTGTTTTTT
many	TRBD1	TRBJ1-2	TRBV5-1	CASSFGTGYGYTF	TGCGCCAGCAGCTTCGGGACAGGGTATGGCTACACCTTC
NA	NA	TRBJ1-1	TRBV5-6	CASSLAPRDTEAFF	TGTGCCAGCAGCTTGGCTCCGCGGGACACTGAAGCTTTCTTT
NA	NA	TRBJ2-2	TRBV2	CASSEAGTVNTGELFF	TGTGCCAGCAGTGAAGCTGGGACGGTAAACACCGGGGAGCTGTTTTTT
NA	TRBD1	TRBJ1-2	TRBV28	CASSSPGTGDYGYTF	TGTGCCAGCAGTTCTCCCGGGACAGGGGACTATGGCTACACCTTC
few	TRBD1	TRBJ1-6	TRBV28	CASSLGTGGSPLHF	TGTGCCAGCAGTTTGGGGACAGGGGGTTCACCCCTCCACTTT
NA	NA	TRBJ2-5	TRBV7-8	CASSYRETQYF	TGTGCCAGCAGCTACAGGGAGACCCAGTACTTC
NA	NA	TRBJ2-7	TRBV5-1	CASSLGDQAGEQYF	TGCGCCAGCAGCTTGGGGGACCAAGCCGGCGAGCAGTACTTC
NA	TRBD1	TRBJ1-2	TRBV5-1	CASRLTGVDGYTF	TGCGCCAGCAGATTAACAGGGGTGGATGGCTACACCTTC
few	NA	TRBJ2-7	TRBV18	CASSPTNNYEQYF	TGTGCCAGCTCACCAACAAATAACTACGAGCAGTACTTC
NA	NA	TRBJ1-6	TRBV10-1	CASSDSRASPLHF	TGCGCCAGCAGTGACTCCAGGGCTTCACCCCTCCACTTT
NA	NA	TRBJ1-3	TRBV6-6	CASSPSVAWAGNTIYF	TGTGCCAGCAGTCCCTCGGTAGCGTGGGCTGGAAACACCATATATTTT
NA	NA	TRBJ1-4	TRBV6-5	CASGQPATNEKLFF	TGTGCCAGCGGGCAGCCAGCAACTAATGAAAAACTGTTTTTT